The 15 T cell receptor beta chains in this list originate from one sample, sequenced in a study of cytomegalovirus exposure and HLA in healthy donors. 13 Jbeta primers and 60 Vbeta primers were used for the PCR. Assay: immunoSEQ multiplex PCR; the TCRdb copy retains only in-frame clones and omits some. The profile covers roughly 200,000 clones, with 80% to 90% appearing a single time and about 3% taken by the ten largest. Sequencing used PBMCs. The receptor set was obtained from a man younger than 40 in good health and CMV-seronegative.

The rearrangement links TRBV2 to TRBJ2-5, with TRBD2 matching 11 bases. The CDR3 contains 19 residues. Germline CDR1 is SNHLY and CDR2 is FYNNEI. Trimming took 7 bases from V and 4 from J; bases not matched to a gene: 20. The CDR3 region has the DNA TGTGCCAGCACCGTTTTATCACTAGCGGGGGATGGGGCGCGAGAGACCCAGTACTTC. It specifies CASTVLSLAGDGARETQYF.

The chain combines TRBV19 with TRBJ2-3; D not certain. The germline V and J ends were trimmed by 3 bases and 0 bases, with 10 bases remaining between them. The length of the CDR3 is 15 residues. Germline V gene data show CDR1 as LNHDA and CDR2 as SQIVND (reference sequence). This CDR3 is CASSIDGDSTDTQYF. The CDR3 DNA reads as TGTGCCAGTAGTATTGACGGAGATAGCACAGATACGCAGTATTTT.

This chain links TRBV27 with TRBJ2-7; D might be TRBD1 (6 bases). The CDR3 length is 11 residues. The V end lost 6 bases, the J end lost 12 bases, and 15 bases lay between the germline ends. CDR1 and CDR2 from the germline V gene are MNHEY and SMNVEV (reference sequence). The CDR3 sequence is CASSPGAGWYF. The CDR3 DNA follows: TGTGCCAGCAGCCCAGGGGCAGGGTGGTACTTC.

This clone was observed a few times. The chain has TRBV6-5 and TRBJ2-7, with TRBD2 as a possible D gene (5 bases). V shed 2 bases and J shed 2 bases, with 10 bases lying between them. There are 14 residues in the CDR3. Per germline, CDR1 MNHEY and CDR2 SVGAGI. The DNA for the CDR3 is TGTGCCAGCAGTTACGGAAGCGGAACCTACGAGCAGTACTTC. Protein sequence: CASSYGSGTYEQYF.

This clone was seen a few times. This chain uses TRBV6-1 with TRBJ1-4; TRBD1 might be the D (5 bases). The germline V gene has CDR1 MNHNS and CDR2 SASEGT. The CDR3 loop spans 12 amino acids. Trimming removed 2 bases from V and 11 bases from J, with 9 bases in between. CDR3 region: CASSERGDKLFF. The CDR3 DNA reads TGTGCCAGCAGTGAAAGGGGCGACAAACTGTTTTTT.

This clone showed up just once. The CDR3 nucleotides are TGTGCCAGCAGTTCCGCCGGGACAGGGAACATTCAGTACTTC. Translating it yields CASSSAGTGNIQYF. V gene TRBV7-2 combines with J gene TRBJ2-4; 9 nucleotides agree with TRBD1. This CDR3 has 14 amino acids. Germline V gene data show CDR1 as SGHTA and CDR2 as FQGNSA. Germline trimming cut 6 bases from V and 7 bases from J; bases unmatched to any gene: 7.

The chain carries TRBV7-8 and TRBJ2-1; 13 nucleotides align to TRBD2. Germline-derived CDR1 and CDR2 are SGHVS and FQNEAQ. The CDR3 is 20 amino acids. Trimming took 5 bases from V and 7 from J; bases not matched to a gene: 20. CDR3 DNA sequence: TGTGCCAGCAGCCACCGTCCCCGACTAGCGGGGGGTAGGATGGTTAATGAGCAGTTCTTC. It yields the protein CASSHRPRLAGGRMVNEQFF.

This chain joins TRBV15 and TRBJ2-1, with 11 bases matching TRBD2. V shed 5 bases and J 4 bases; nucleotides not matched to a gene: 4. This CDR3 region has 15 residues. CDR1 is LNHNV, CDR2 YYDKDF, per germline (reference sequence). CDR3 DNA sequence: TGTGCCACCAGCGTTAGCGGGGGGGCATACAATGAGCAGTTCTTC. Protein product: CATSVSGGAYNEQFF.

The chain uses TRBV9 and TRBJ1-2, with 7 bases lining up with TRBD1. This CDR3 is 15 amino acids long. Germline assignment: CDR1 SGDLS and CDR2 YYNGEE. V lost 4 bases to trimming and J lost 3 bases; unmatched junction nucleotides: 9. CDR3 protein: CASSLTPGGDYGYTF. In DNA form, the CDR3 reads TGTGCCAGCAGCCTTACCCCAGGGGGTGACTATGGCTACACCTTC.

This chain joins TRBV7-9 and TRBJ1-1, with D tentatively TRBD1 (6 bases). The CDR3 sequence is 13 residues long. V was clipped by 6 bases and J by 1 base, with 9 bases between them. Looked up from germline, CDR1 is SEHNR and CDR2 is FQNEAQ (reference sequence). The CDR3 here is CASRSTGNTEAFF. In DNA form, the CDR3 reads TGTGCCAGCAGATCGACAGGGAACACTGAAGCTTTCTTT.

The chain employs TRBV19 and TRBJ1-5, with 10 positions matching TRBD1. The CDR3 totals 16 residues. Looked up from germline, CDR1 is LNHDA and CDR2 is SQIVND (reference sequence). V lost 4 bases to trimming and J lost 5 bases; unmatched junction nucleotides: 8. CDR3: CASSSKLDRGHQPQHF. As DNA, the CDR3 is TGTGCCAGTAGTAGCAAACTTGACAGGGGGCATCAGCCCCAGCATTTT.

The chain couples TRBV10-1 to TRBJ2-7; a weak D match, TRBD2 (7 bases). Germline-derived CDR1 and CDR2 are WNHNN and SYGVQD (reference sequence). Trimming cost V 0 bases and J 4 bases, with 13 bases left between them. The CDR3 is 15 residues long. CDR3 residues: CASSESGAGAYEQYF. CDR3 bases: TGCGCCAGCAGTGAGTCTGGGGCGGGGGCGTACGAGCAGTACTTC.

This clone was found a few times. V is TRBV5-6 and J is TRBJ1-5, with D possibly matching TRBD1 (5 bases). Per the germline V gene, CDR1 is SGHDT and CDR2 is YYEEEE. V lost 0 bases and J lost 6, with 10 bases in between. The CDR3 runs to 14 residues. CDR3 bases: TGTGCCAGCAGCTTGGCAGGGTGGGGTCAGCCCCAGCATTTT. It is translated as CASSLAGWGQPQHF.

The chain employs TRBV2 and TRBJ2-4; 9 nucleotides align to TRBD2. CDR1 and CDR2 from the germline V gene are SNHLY and FYNNEI. CDR3 length: 16 residues. V was pared by 5 bases and J by 4 bases, with 9 bases of the junction left unmatched. In DNA, the CDR3 is TGTGCCAGCAGTCCCGACGGAGCGGGGGGAAAAAACATTCAGTACTTC. Translating gives CASSPDGAGGKNIQYF.

This clone occurred once. The rearrangement uses TRBV7-9 and TRBJ2-1, with D tentatively TRBD1 (6 bases). The CDR3 sequence is 15 residues long. In germline, CDR1 is SEHNR, CDR2 FQNEAQ (reference sequence). Trimming removed 2 bases from V and 4 bases from J, with 12 bases in between. CDR3 nucleotide sequence: TGTGCCAGCAGCTTAAGCAGGGGAATATACAATGAGCAGTTCTTC. Translation: CASSLSRGIYNEQFF.